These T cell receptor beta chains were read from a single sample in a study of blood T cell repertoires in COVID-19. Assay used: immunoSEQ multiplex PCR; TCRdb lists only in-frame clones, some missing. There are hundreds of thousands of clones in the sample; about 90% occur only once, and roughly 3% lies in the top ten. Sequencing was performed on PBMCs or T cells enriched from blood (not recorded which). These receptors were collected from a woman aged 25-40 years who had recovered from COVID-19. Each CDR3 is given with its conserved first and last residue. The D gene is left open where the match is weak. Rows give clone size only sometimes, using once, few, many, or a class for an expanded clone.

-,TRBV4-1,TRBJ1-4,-,TGCGCCAGCAGCCAAGCTGGGGAGGTACTAGGAAAACTGTTTTTT,CASSQAGEVLGKLFF
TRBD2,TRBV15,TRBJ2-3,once,TGTGCCACCAGCAGAGCCTCACTAGCGGGTGATGAATGGGGTACGCAGTATTTT,CATSRASLAGDEWGTQYF
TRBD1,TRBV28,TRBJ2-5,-,TGTGCCAGCAGTCCCCCTCCCCGGGACAGGGTTAAAGAGACCCAGTACTTC,CASSPPPRDRVKETQYF
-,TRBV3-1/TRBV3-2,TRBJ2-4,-,TGTGCCAGCAGGGAGCCGGCCAAAAACATTCAGTACTTC,CASREPAKNIQYF
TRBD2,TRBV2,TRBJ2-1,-,TGTGCCAGCATCGGGACTAGGGGGTACAATGAGCAGTTCTTC,CASIGTRGYNEQFF
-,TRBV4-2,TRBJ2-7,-,TGTGCCAGCAGCCAAGTCCCAACATACGAGCAGTACTTC,CASSQVPTYEQYF
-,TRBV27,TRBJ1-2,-,TGTGCCAGCAGTTTAGGGGTAGGGGATGGCTACACCTTC,CASSLGVGDGYTF
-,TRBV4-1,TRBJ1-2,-,TGCGCCAGCAGCCCGCCCGAACAGGCGGCGTCGGTGGGCTACACCTTC,CASSPPEQAASVGYTF
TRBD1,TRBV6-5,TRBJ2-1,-,TGTGCCAGCAGGACCGGGACAGGGTTAGGAGATGAGCAGTTCTTC,CASRTGTGLGDEQFF
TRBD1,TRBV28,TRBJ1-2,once,TGTGCCAGCAGTCAAACTGACAGGGCCCGCTATGGCTACACCTTC,CASSQTDRARYGYTF
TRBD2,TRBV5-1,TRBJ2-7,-,TGCGCCAGCAGCTTGGGACTAGCCGCTACTTACGAGCAGTACTTC,CASSLGLAATYEQYF
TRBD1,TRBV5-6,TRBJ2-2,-,TGTGCCAGCAGCTACGGGACAGGGGGCACCGGGGAGCTGTTTTTT,CASSYGTGGTGELFF
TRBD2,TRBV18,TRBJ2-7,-,TGTGCCAGCTCACCAGGGCGGGAGTGGGTATACGAGCAGTACTTC,CASSPGREWVYEQYF
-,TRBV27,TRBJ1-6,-,TGTGCCAGCAGTTCCCTCAGGGGTTCACCCCTCCACTTT,CASSSLRGSPLHF
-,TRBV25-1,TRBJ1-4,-,TGTGCCAGCAGCAACTCCCCCGGGAGAACTAATGAAAAACTGTTTTTT,CASSNSPGRTNEKLFF
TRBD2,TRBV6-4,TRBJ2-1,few,TGTGCCAGCAGTGACTCAAATAGCGGGGGGTACAATGAGCAGTTCTTC,CASSDSNSGGYNEQFF
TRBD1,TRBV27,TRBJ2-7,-,TGTGCCAGCAGTCTCACTTCGGGACAGTCCTACGAGCAGTACTTC,CASSLTSGQSYEQYF
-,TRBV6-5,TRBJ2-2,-,TGTGCCAGCAGTCGGAGTAACACCGGGGAGCTGTTTTTT,CASSRSNTGELFF
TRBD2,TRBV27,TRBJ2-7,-,TGTGCCAGCAGTTTGCTCGGGACTAGAGACGAGCAGTACTTC,CASSLLGTRDEQYF
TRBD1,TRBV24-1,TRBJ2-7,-,TGTGCCACCAGTGACCCCCGACAGGGGAACAGTTACGAGCAGTACTTC,CATSDPRQGNSYEQYF
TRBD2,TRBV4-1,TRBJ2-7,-,TGCGCCAGCAGCCCCTTCGGTGTAGCGGGGTACTCCTACGAGCAGTACTTC,CASSPFGVAGYSYEQYF
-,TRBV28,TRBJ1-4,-,TGTGCCAGCAGTACTCCGGGTGATGAAAAACTGTTTTTT,CASSTPGDEKLFF
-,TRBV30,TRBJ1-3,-,TGTGCCTGGACCAACTCTGGAAACACCATATATTTT,CAWTNSGNTIYF
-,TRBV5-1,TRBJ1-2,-,TGCGCCAGCAGCTTGGCCGCGGAGGGGGGCTACACCTTC,CASSLAAEGGYTF
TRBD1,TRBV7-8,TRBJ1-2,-,TGTGCCAGCAGCCCCCAGGGGGCTAACTATGGCTACACCTTC,CASSPQGANYGYTF
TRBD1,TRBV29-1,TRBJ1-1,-,TGCAGCGTTGTCAGGGGGCTAAACACTGAAGCTTTCTTT,CSVVRGLNTEAFF
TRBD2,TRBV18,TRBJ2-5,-,TGTGCCAGCTCACCACGACTAGCGGGAAGAGAAGAGACCCAGTACTTC,CASSPRLAGREETQYF
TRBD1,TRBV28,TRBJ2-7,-,TGTGCCAGCAGAACGACAGGGGATCGGTACGAGCAGTACTTC,CASRTTGDRYEQYF
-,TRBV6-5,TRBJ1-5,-,TGTGCCAGCAGTCCACGAAAACCAGGGGATCAGCCCCAGCATTTT,CASSPRKPGDQPQHF